A single sample is the source of the 9 T cell receptor beta chains below, sequenced in a study of T-cell reconstitution after alpha-beta-depleted transplantation in children. Preparation of the TCRbeta library used unique molecular identifiers. TCRdb re-called the PCR reads through MiXCR, storing one row per CDR3 protein. The sample records about 250,000 distinct CDR3 sequences, about 24% being singletons. Sequencing was performed on PBMCs, mostly from graft donor cells, taken 360 days after TCRalphabeta/CD19-depleted stem cell transplant. The source of these receptors is a female patient younger than 10 who had a stem cell transplant for congenital amegakaryocytic thrombocytopenia, so the T cells may come from the graft donor.

This clonotype was recorded at least ten times. This rearrangement joins TRBV10-3 to TRBJ2-3, with D uncertain. CDR1 ENHRY and CDR2 SYGVKD come from the germline V gene. The CDR3 runs to 13 residues. V shed 0 bases and J shed 3 bases, with 4 bases lying between them. CDR3 sequence: CAISESYTDTQYF. The CDR3 nucleotides are TGTGCCATCAGTGAGTCGTATACAGATACGCAGTATTTT.

This clonotype was counted only a few times. The rearrangement joins TRBV7-2 to TRBJ1-1; D call uncertain. Germline CDR1 is SGHTA and CDR2 is FQGNSA. Trimming left V 5 bases short and J 1 base short, with 11 bases between. The CDR3 totals 14 residues. Written as DNA, the CDR3 is TGTGCCAGCAGCCCCGGGGAGGGGAACACTGAAGCTTTCTTT. Its protein is CASSPGEGNTEAFF.

V is TRBV3-1 and J is TRBJ2-1; D gene uncertain. Germline CDR1 and CDR2: LGHDT and YNNKEL (reference sequence). The CDR3 is 13 amino acids. Trimming cost V 2 bases and J 7 bases, with 9 bases left between them. CDR3 residues: CASSQFQMNEQFF. The CDR3 region has the DNA TGTGCCAGCAGCCAATTTCAGATGAATGAGCAGTTCTTC.

The chain links TRBV5-6 to TRBJ2-4; TRBD2 matches 8 bases. J lost 6 bases, V lost 3 bases, and 5 bases had no gene match. CDR1 and CDR2 from the germline V gene are SGHDT and YYEEEE. The CDR3 has 14 residues. The CDR3 protein is CASSSGLASNIQYF. CDR3 sequence (DNA): TGTGCCAGCAGCTCTGGACTAGCATCAAACATTCAGTACTTC. The full variable domain, with the rest looked up from reference TRBV5-6 and TRBJ2-4, is DAGVTQSPTHLIKTRGQQVTLRCSPKSGHDTVSWYQQALGQGPQFIFQYYEEEERQRGNFPDRFSGHQFPNYSSELNVNALLLGDSALYLCASSSGLASNIQYFGAGTRLSVL.

This sequence joins TRBV2 and TRBJ2-1, with D maybe TRBD2 (5 bases). The CDR3 contains 14 residues. The germline gives CDR1 SNHLY, CDR2 FYNNEI. V shed 6 bases and J shed 5 bases, with 14 bases lying between them. DNA for the CDR3: TGTGCCAGCAGCTACATTGGAGGTGACAATGAGCAGTTCTTC. Amino acids: CASSYIGGDNEQFF.

The rearrangement joins TRBV24-1 to TRBJ2-3, with 7 positions matching TRBD1. This CDR3 contains 18 residues. Unmatched junction bases numbered 13, after V lost 2 bases and J lost 3 bases. CDR1 and CDR2 from the germline V gene are KGHDR and SFDVKD. DNA for the CDR3: TGTGCCACCAGTGATTCATGGGACAGACCAAGTCATACAGATACGCAGTATTTT. Its translation is CATSDSWDRPSHTDTQYF.

The chain joins TRBV10-1 to TRBJ2-3, with TRBD1 as a possible D gene (5 bases). Trimming left V 3 bases short and J 4 bases short, with 11 bases between. Germline loops: CDR1 WNHNN, CDR2 SYGVQD (reference sequence). The CDR3 is made up of 14 amino acids. The CDR3 sequence: CASSDERGADTQYF. CDR3 DNA sequence: TGCGCCAGCAGTGATGAAAGGGGCGCAGATACGCAGTATTTT.

This clonotype has more than one count but fewer than ten. The chain couples TRBV28 to TRBJ2-6, with D perhaps given as TRBD1 or TRBD2 (5 bases each). V was shortened by 8 bases and J by 0 bases, with 17 bases between the two germline ends. This CDR3 has 17 residues. Germline-derived CDR1 and CDR2 are MDHEN and SYDVKM. DNA of the CDR3: TGTGCCAGCGCATGGGGACCGCTCGGCTCTGGGGCCAACGTCCTGACTTTC. Encoded protein: CASAWGPLGSGANVLTF.

This clonotype was counted only a few times. V and J are TRBV19 and TRBJ2-4, with D tentatively TRBD2 (5 bases). V was pared by 4 bases and J by 2 bases, with 12 bases between. CDR3 length equals 15 residues. CDR1 and CDR2 (germline): LNHDA, SQIVND (reference sequence). The CDR3 spells CASSNPGKTKNIQYF. CDR3 nucleotide sequence: TGTGCCAGTAGTAACCCCGGGAAGACCAAAAACATTCAGTACTTC.